This TCR beta chain was identified during a study of T cell responses to AZD1222 COVID-19 vaccine. Using immunoSEQ multiplex PCR, the repertoire was profiled, and TCRdb retains in-frame clones only, with some absent. Of 150,000 or so clones detected, around 89% appear once; the ten largest clones hold 3% to 3.5%. The V segment lost 4 bases and the J segment 5 bases; nucleotides outside the gene matches: 6. This CDR3 contains 15 residues. In germline, CDR1 is SGHTA, CDR2 FQGTGA. The sequence derives from an adult in good health. The input for sequencing was peripheral blood, taken on day 0 of AZD1222 vaccination. The V and J genes are TRBV7-3 and TRBJ2-2, with TRBD2 identical over 8 bases. CDR3: CASSWSGGRTGELFF. In nucleotides, the CDR3 is TGTGCCAGCAGCTGGAGCGGGGGAAGGACCGGGGAGCTGTTTTTT.